The entry that follows covers one TCR beta chain sequence. The same CDR3 arises from other DNA sequences in this sample as well. This CDR3 spans 15 amino acids. Germline CDR1 MNHEY, CDR2 SVGEGT. V dropped 0 bases and J dropped 4 bases, with 12 bases sitting between them. This sample was taken from a study of blood T cell repertoires in COVID-19. As originally analysed: Nucleated cell number was recorded as an estimate derived from reference gene primer amplification. The method was immunoSEQ multiplex PCR; TCRdb's version includes in-frame clones alone and lacks a portion of them. V and J calls and clone size are as listed in that table; D and trimming were resolved from the DNA. The table has hundreds of thousands of clones, 90% to 95% seen once.

The genes are TRBV6-2 or TRBV6-3 and TRBJ1-2; no firm D call. The sequence derives from a man between 60 and 75 years old with COVID-19, enrolled during active disease. Specimen: peripheral blood. CDR3 nucleotides: TGTGCCAGCAGTTACTCTCAGGCCGTAGGCTATGGCTACACCTTC. Its protein product is CASSYSQAVGYGYTF.